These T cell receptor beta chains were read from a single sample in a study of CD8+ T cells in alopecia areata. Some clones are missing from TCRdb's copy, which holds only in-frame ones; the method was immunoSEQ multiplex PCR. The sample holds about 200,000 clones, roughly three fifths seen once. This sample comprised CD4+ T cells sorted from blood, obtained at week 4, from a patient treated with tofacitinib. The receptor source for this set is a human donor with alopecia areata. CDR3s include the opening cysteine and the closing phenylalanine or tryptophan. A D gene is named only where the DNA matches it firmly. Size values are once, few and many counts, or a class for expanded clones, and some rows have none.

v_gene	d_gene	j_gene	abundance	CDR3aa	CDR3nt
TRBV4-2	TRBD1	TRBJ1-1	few	CASSQEVGGQGREAFF	TGTGCCAGCAGCCAAGAGGTGGGGGGACAGGGCCGGGAAGCTTTCTTT
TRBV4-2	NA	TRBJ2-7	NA	CASSQDYSYEQYF	TGTGCCAGCAGCCAAGACTACTCCTACGAGCAGTACTTC
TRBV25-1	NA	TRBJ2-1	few	CASSKTLGPSSYNEQFF	TGTGCCAGCAGTAAGACCCTGGGCCCGAGCTCCTACAATGAGCAGTTCTTC
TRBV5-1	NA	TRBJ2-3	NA	CASSTGPGDTQYF	TGCGCCAGCAGCACAGGACCGGGAGATACGCAGTATTTT
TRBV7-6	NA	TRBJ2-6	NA	CASGVIGSGANVLTF	TGTGCCAGTGGCGTTATCGGCTCTGGGGCCAACGTCCTGACTTTC
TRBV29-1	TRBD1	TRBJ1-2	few	CSGRRVEPTGALYGYTF	TGCAGCGGGCGGAGAGTAGAGCCTACAGGGGCGCTCTATGGCTACACCTTC
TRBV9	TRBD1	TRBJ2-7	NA	CASSVGSPGQGFEQYF	TGTGCCAGCAGCGTAGGGTCGCCGGGACAGGGGTTCGAGCAGTACTTC
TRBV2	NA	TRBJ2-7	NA	CASSDRSYEQYF	TGTGCCAGCAGTGACAGAAGCTACGAGCAGTACTTC
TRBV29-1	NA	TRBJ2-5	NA	CSVGGVSETQYF	TGCAGCGTAGGGGGGGTTTCAGAGACCCAGTACTTC
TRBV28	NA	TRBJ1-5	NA	CASTGLRNQPQHF	TGTGCCAGCACCGGACTCAGGAATCAGCCCCAGCATTTT
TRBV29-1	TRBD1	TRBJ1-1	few	CSLRGTGSSMNTEAFF	TGCAGCCTACGGGGGACAGGGTCATCAATGAACACTGAAGCTTTCTTT
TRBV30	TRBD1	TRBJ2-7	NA	CAWSRAAGGKGYEQYF	TGTGCCTGGAGCCGGGCGGCAGGGGGAAAGGGCTACGAGCAGTACTTC
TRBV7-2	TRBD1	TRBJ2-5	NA	CASSGTGSFSETQYF	TGTGCCAGCAGCGGGACAGGGTCTTTTTCGGAGACCCAGTACTTC
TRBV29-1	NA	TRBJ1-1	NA	CSVVGRGTNTEAFF	TGCAGCGTTGTCGGGCGGGGGACGAACACTGAAGCTTTCTTT
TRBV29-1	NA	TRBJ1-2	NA	CSVEQASYGYTF	TGCAGCGTTGAACAGGCGTCCTATGGCTACACCTTC
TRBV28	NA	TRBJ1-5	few	CASSQGTGNQPQHF	TGTGCCAGCAGTCAGGGGACGGGCAATCAGCCCCAGCATTTT
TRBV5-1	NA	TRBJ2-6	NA	CASSPGQPAGANVLTF	TGCGCCAGCAGCCCAGGACAACCTGCTGGGGCCAACGTCCTGACTTTC
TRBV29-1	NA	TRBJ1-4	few	CSVDSPGGPNEKLFF	TGCAGCGTTGATTCACCGGGTGGCCCTAATGAAAAACTGTTTTTT
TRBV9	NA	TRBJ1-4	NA	CASSIRDGNEKLFF	TGTGCCAGCAGCATCCGGGACGGTAATGAAAAACTGTTTTTT
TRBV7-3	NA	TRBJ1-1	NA	CASSLVGQGIDEAFF	TGTGCCAGCAGCTTAGTCGGACAAGGGATAGATGAAGCTTTCTTT
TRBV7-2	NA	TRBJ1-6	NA	CASSLVVIPNSPLHF	TGTGCCAGCAGCTTAGTAGTCATCCCCAATTCACCCCTCCACTTT
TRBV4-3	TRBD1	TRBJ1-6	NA	CASSQAGTVYSPLHF	TGCGCCAGCAGCCAGGCCGGGACAGTCTATTCACCCCTCCACTTT
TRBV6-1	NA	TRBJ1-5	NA	CASSEIGDQPQHF	TGTGCCAGCAGTGAAATAGGAGATCAGCCCCAGCATTTT
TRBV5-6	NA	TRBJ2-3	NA	CASSFGRDTQYF	TGTGCCAGCAGCTTTGGTCGGGATACGCAGTATTTT
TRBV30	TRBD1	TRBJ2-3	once	CAWQQGRSTDTQYF	TGTGCCTGGCAACAGGGGCGAAGCACAGATACGCAGTATTTT
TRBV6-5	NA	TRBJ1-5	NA	CASSRDSNQPQHF	TGTGCCAGCAGTCGGGACAGCAATCAGCCCCAGCATTTT
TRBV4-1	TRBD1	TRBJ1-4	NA	CASSHRRQGSTNEKLFF	TGCGCCAGCAGCCATCGCCGACAGGGGTCAACTAATGAAAAACTGTTTTTT
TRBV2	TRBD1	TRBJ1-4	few	CASSRRTGYEKLFF	TGTGCCAGCAGCCGGAGGACAGGCTATGAAAAACTGTTTTTT
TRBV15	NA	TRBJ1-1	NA	CATSRDPQGVPEAFF	TGTGCCACCAGCAGAGATCCCCAGGGTGTGCCTGAAGCTTTCTTT